This TCR beta chain was profiled in a study of T cells expressing NK-cell markers. On the study more broadly: Of eight sequenced donors, seven were HCMV-seropositive and one HCMV-seronegative.

Study observations and caveats: Expanded NKG2C+ T cell clones were not confirmed as HCMV-specific.

Production of TCR beta cDNA relied on 5'RACE template switching with UMIs. TCRdb reanalyzed the 5' RACE reads, giving one entry per CDR3 protein sequence and no DNA. In total, the table holds around 550,000 distinct CDR3 sequences. The CDR3 runs 18 residues. CDR1 and CDR2 (germline): SGHAT, FQNNGV. On this clonotype: Its antigen is undetermined.

The clonotype was recovered from a man between 18 and 29 years old in good health. The rearrangement joins TRBV11-2 to TRBJ2-3; TCRdb's D call, TRBD2, is unchecked because there is no DNA. Material for sequencing was blood T cells: a sorted CD56 or NKG2C T cell subset, CD4+ or CD8+ T cells, or bulk PBMC T cells (not recorded which). The CDR3 protein is CASSLEGGRRWRTDTQYF.